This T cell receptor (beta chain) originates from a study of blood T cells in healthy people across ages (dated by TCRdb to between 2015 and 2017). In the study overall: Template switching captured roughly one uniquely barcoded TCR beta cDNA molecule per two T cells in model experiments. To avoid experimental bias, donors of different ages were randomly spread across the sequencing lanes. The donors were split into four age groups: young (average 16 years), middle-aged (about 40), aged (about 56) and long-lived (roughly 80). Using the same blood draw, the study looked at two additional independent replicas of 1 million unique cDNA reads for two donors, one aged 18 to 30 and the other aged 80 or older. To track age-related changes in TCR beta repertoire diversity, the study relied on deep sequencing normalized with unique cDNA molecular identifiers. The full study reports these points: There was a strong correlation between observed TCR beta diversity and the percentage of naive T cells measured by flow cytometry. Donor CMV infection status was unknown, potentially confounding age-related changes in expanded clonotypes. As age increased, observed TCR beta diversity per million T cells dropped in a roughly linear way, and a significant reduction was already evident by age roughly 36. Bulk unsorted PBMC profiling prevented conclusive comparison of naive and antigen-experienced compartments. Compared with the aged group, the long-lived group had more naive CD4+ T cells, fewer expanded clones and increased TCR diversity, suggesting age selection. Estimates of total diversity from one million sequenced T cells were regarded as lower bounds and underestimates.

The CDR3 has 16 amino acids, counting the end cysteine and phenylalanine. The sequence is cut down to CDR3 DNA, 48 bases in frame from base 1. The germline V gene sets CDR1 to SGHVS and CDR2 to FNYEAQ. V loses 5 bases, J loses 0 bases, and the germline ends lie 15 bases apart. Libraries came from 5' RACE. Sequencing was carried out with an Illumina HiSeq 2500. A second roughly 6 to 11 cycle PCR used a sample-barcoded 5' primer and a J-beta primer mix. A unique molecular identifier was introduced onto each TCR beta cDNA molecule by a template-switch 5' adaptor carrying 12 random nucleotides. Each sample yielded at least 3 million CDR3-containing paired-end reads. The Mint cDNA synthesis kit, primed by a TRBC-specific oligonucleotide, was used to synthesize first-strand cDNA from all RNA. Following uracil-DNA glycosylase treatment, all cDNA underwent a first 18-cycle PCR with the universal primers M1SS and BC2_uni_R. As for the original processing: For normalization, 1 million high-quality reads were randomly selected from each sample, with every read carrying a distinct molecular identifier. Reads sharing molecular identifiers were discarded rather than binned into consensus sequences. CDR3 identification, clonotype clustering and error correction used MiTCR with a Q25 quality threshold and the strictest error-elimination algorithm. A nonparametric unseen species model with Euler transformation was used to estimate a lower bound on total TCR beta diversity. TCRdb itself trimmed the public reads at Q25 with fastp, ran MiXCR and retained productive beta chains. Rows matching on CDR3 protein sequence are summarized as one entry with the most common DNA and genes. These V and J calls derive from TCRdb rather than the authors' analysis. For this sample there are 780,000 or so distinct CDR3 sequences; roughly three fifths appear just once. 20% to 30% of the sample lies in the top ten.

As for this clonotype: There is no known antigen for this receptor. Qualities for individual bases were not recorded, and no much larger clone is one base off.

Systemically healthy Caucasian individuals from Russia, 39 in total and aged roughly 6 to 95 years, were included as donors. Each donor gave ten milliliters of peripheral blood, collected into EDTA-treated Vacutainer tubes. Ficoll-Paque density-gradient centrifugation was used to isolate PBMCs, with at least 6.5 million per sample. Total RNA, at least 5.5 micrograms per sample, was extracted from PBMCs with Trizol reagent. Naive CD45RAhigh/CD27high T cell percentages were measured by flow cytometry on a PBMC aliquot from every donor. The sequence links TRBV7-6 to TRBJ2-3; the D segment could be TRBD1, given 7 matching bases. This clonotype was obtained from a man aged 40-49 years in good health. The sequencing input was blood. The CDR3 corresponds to CASSLGAGGSTDTQYF. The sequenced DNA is TGTGCCAGCAGCCTCGGGGCAGGGGGGAGCACAGATACGCAGTATTTT.